The present TCR beta chain was sequenced within a study of T cell responses to AZD1222 COVID-19 vaccine. Sequencing used immunoSEQ multiplex PCR; TCRdb keeps in-frame clones, though not all of them. The table has over 150,000 clones, 80% to 95% seen once; the top ten hold around 0.93%. The germline V gene has CDR1 KGHSH and CDR2 LQKENI. V lost 0 bases to trimming and J lost 8 bases, with 22 bases between them. The CDR3 has 17 amino acids. The receptor comes from an adult who received the MenACWY meningococcal vaccine as a control. V usage is TRBV18 and J usage is TRBJ1-2, with D possibly being TRBD1 (6 bases). The sequencing used peripheral blood, collected 28 days after the second dose of the MenACWY control vaccine. The CDR3 DNA is TGTGCCAGCTCACCACCAAATATACAGGGATCCCGCGGGGGCTACACCTTC. Amino acids: CASSPPNIQGSRGGYTF.